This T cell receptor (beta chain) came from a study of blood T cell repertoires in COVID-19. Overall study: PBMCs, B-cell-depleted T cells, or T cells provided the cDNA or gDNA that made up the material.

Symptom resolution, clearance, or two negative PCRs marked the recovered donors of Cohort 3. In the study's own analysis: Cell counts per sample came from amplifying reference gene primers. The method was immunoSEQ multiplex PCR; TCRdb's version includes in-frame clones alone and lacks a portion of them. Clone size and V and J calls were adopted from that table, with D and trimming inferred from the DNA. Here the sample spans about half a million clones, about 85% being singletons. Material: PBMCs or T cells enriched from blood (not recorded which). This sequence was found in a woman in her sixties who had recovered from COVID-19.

CDR3 nucleotides: TGCGCCAGCAGCTCCACTAGCGGGGGGAACACCGGGGAGCTGTTTTTT. Residues: CASSSTSGGNTGELFF. The chain carries TRBV10-2 and TRBJ2-2; 11 nucleotides align to TRBD2. This CDR3 is built from 16 residues. Germline lookup yields CDR1 WSHSY and CDR2 SAAADI. The V and J ends lost 6 bases and 1 base, in that order; junction bases with no gene match: 4.